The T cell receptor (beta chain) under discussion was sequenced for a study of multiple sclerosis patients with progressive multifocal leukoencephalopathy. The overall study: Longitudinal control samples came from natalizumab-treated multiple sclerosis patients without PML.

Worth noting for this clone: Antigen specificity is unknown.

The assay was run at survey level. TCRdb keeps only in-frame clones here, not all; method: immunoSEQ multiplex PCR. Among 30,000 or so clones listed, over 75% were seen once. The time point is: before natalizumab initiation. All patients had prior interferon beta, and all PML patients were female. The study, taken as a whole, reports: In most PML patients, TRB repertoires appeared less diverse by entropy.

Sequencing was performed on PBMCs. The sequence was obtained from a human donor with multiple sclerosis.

The CDR3 coding sequence is TGCAGCGTTGAAAGGGAGGGACAGGAGGCTCACGAGCAGTACTTC. This sequence encodes CSVEREGQEAHEQYF. The V and J genes are TRBV29-1 and TRBJ2-7; D possibly corresponds to TRBD1 (8 bases). Germline lookup yields CDR1 SQVTM and CDR2 ANQGSEA. There are 15 residues in the CDR3. Trimming pared 2 bases from V and 5 bases from J, leaving 19 bases between.